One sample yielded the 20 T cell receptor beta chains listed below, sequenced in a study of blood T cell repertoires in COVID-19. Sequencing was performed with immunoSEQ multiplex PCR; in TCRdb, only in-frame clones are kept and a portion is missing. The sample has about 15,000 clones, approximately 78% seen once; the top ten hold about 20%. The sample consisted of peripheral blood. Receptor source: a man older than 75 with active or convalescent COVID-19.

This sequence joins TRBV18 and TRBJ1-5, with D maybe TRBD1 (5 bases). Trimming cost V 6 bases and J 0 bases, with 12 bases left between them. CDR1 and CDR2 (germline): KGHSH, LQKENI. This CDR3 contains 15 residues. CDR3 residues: CASSPTDNSNQPQHF. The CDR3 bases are TGTGCCAGCTCCCCGACAGATAATAGCAATCAGCCCCAGCATTTT. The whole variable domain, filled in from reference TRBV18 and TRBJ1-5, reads NAGVMQNPRHLVRRRGQEARLRCSPMKGHSHVYWYRQLPEEGLKFMVYLQKENIIDESGMPKERFSAEFPKEGPSILRIQQVVRGDSAAYFCASSPTDNSNQPQHFGDGTRLSIL.

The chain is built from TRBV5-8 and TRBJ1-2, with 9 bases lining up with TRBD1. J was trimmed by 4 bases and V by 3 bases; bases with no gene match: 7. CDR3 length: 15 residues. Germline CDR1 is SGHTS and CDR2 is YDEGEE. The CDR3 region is CASSSSDRGLYGYTF. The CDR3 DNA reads TGTGCCAGCAGCTCCTCGGACAGGGGACTCTATGGCTACACCTTC.

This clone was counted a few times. The CDR3 spells CASRRLASGSGELFF. The CDR3 DNA reads TGTGCCAGCAGAAGACTAGCGTCAGGGAGCGGGGAGCTGTTTTTT. The chain uses TRBV6-4 and TRBJ2-2; 8 bases align to TRBD2. Germline V CDR1 and CDR2: MRHNA, SNTAGT. V lost 6 bases to trimming and J lost 7 bases; unmatched junction nucleotides: 10. The CDR3 is made up of 15 amino acids.

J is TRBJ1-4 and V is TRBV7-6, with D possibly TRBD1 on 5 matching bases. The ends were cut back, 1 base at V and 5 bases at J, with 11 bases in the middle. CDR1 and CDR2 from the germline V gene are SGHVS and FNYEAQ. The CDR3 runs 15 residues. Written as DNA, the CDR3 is TGTGCCAGCAGCTTAGATTTAGGGGTGAATGAAAAACTGTTTTTT. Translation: CASSLDLGVNEKLFF.

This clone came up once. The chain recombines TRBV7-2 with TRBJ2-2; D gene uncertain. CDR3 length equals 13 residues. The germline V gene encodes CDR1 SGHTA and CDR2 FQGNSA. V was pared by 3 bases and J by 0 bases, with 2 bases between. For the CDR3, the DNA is TGTGCCAGCAGCTTCGCGAACACCGGGGAGCTGTTTTTT. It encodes CASSFANTGELFF. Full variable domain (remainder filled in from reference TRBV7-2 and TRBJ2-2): GAGVSQSPSNKVTEKGKDVELRCDPISGHTALYWYRQSLGQGLEFLIYFQGNSAPDKSGLPSDRFSAERTGGSVSTLTIQRTQQEDSAVYLCASSFANTGELFFGEGSRLTVL.

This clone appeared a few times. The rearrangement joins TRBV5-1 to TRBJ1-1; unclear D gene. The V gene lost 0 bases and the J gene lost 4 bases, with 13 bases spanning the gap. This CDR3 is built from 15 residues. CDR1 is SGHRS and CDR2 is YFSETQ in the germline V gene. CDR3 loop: CASSLDLPGGTEAFF. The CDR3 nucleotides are TGCGCCAGCAGCTTGGATCTGCCGGGTGGCACTGAAGCTTTCTTT.

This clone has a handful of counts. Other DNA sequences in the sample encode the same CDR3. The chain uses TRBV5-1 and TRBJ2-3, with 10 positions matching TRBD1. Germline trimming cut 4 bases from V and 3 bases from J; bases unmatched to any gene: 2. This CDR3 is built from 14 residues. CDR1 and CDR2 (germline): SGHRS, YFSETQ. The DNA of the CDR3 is TGCGCCAGCAGCCCGGGACAGGGGACAGATACGCAGTATTTT. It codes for CASSPGQGTDTQYF.

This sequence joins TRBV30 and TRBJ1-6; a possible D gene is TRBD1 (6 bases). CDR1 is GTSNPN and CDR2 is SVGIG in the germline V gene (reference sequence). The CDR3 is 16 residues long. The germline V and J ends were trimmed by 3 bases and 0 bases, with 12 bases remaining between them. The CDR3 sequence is CAWRWQGSSYNSPLHF. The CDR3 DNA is TGTGCCTGGAGATGGCAGGGGAGCTCCTATAATTCACCCCTCCACTTT.

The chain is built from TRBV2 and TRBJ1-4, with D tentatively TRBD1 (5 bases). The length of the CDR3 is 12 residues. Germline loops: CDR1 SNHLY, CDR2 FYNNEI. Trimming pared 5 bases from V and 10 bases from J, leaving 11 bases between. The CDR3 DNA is TGTGCCAGCAGTCAAACAGGCGGAAAACTGTTTTTT. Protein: CASSQTGGKLFF.

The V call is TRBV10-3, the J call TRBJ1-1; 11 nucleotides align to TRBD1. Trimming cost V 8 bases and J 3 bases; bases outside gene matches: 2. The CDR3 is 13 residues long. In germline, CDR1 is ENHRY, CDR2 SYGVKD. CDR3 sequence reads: CAIGDRGDTEAFF. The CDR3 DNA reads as TGTGCCATCGGGGACAGGGGGGACACTGAAGCTTTCTTT.

The DNA of the CDR3 is TGTGCCATCAGTGAGTCGAGGGCGAACACCGGGGAGCTGTTTTTT. It is translated as CAISESRANTGELFF. This sequence joins TRBV10-3 and TRBJ2-2; maybe TRBD2 (5 bases). The germline CDR1 and CDR2 sequences are ENHRY and SYGVKD. Trimming took 0 bases from V and 0 from J, leaving 5 bases between them. CDR3 length: 15 residues.

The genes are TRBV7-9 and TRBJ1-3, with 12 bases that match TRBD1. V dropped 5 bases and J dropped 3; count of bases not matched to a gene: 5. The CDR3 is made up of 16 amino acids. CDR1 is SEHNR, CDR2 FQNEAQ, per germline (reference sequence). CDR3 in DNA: TGTGCCAGCAGCCAAGGGACAGGGGGCTTTGGAAACACCATATATTTT. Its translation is CASSQGTGGFGNTIYF.

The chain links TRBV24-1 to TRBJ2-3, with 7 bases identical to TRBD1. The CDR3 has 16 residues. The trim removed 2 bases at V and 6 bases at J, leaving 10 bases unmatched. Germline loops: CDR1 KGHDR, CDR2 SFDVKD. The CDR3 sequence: CATSDSGTAAEDTQYF. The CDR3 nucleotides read TGTGCCACCAGTGATTCCGGGACAGCGGCCGAGGATACGCAGTATTTT.

The CDR3 is CASSLGGVGGTEAFF. The CDR3 nucleotides are TGCGCCAGCAGCTTGGGTGGGGTCGGGGGCACTGAAGCTTTCTTT. The chain uses TRBV5-1 and TRBJ1-1, with a weak D call TRBD1 (5 bases). Germline CDR1 is SGHRS and CDR2 is YFSETQ. V lost 0 bases to trimming and J lost 4 bases, with 13 bases between them. The CDR3 contains 15 residues.

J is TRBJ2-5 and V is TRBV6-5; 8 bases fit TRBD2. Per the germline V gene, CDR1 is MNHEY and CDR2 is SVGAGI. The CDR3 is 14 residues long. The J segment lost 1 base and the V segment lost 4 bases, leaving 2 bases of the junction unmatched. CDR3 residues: CASSWAGGQETQYF. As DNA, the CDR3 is TGTGCCAGCAGTTGGGCGGGGGGCCAAGAGACCCAGTACTTC.

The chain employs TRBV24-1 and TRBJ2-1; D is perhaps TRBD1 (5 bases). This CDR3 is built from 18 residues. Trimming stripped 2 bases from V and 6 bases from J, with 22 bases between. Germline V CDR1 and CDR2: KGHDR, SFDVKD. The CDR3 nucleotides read TGTGCCACCAGTGATTCCAAAGGGGTTCTCAGATTAAGCAATGAGCAGTTCTTC. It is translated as CATSDSKGVLRLSNEQFF.

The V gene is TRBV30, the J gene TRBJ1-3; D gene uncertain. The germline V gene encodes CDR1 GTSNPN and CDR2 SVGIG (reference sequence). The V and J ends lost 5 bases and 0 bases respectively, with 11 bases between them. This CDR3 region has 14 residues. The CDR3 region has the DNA TGTGCCTGGTGGAGATTCCCCTCTGGAAACACCATATATTTT. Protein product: CAWWRFPSGNTIYF.

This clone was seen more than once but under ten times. In DNA, the CDR3 is TGTGCCAGCAGTCCCGGGACACCCTACGAGCAGTACTTC. Translation: CASSPGTPYEQYF. The chain carries TRBV5-8 and TRBJ2-7, with a weak D call TRBD1 (6 bases). The CDR3 contains 13 residues. Looked up from germline, CDR1 is SGHTS and CDR2 is YDEGEE. Trimming took 5 bases from V and 2 from J, leaving 11 bases between them.

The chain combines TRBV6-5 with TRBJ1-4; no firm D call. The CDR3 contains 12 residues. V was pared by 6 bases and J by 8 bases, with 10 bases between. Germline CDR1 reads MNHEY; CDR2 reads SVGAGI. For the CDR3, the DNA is TGTGCCAGCAGGGTTTCAGGAGAAAAACTGTTTTTT. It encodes CASRVSGEKLFF.

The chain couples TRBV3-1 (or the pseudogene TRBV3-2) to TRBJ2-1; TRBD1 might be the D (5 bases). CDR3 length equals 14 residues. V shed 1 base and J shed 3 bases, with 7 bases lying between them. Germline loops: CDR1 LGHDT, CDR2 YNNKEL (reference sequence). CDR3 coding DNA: TGTGCCAGCAGCCAAGGGCAGGGCTACAATGAGCAGTTCTTC. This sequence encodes CASSQGQGYNEQFF.